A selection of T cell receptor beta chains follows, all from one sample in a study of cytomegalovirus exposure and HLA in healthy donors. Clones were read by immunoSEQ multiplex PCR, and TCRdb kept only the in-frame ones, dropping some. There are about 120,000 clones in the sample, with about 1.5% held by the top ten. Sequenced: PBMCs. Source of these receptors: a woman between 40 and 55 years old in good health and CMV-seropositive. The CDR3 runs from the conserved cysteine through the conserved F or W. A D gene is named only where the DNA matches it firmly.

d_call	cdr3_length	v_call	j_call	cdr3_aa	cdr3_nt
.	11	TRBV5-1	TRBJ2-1	CASQSYNEQFF	TGCGCCAGCCAGTCCTACAATGAGCAGTTCTTC
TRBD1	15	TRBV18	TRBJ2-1	CASSPGQGSYNEQFF	TGTGCCAGCTCACCAGGACAGGGCTCCTACAATGAGCAGTTCTTC
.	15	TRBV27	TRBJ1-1	CASSLYGQSPLRAFF	TGTGCCAGCAGTTTATACGGTCAATCGCCCCTTAGAGCTTTCTTT
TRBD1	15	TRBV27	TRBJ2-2	CASTKETGLTGELFF	TGTGCCAGCACCAAGGAGACAGGGCTGACCGGGGAGCTGTTTTTT
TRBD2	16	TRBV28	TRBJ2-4	CASSPNRSGRADIQYF	TGTGCCAGCAGCCCTAATCGTAGCGGGAGGGCCGACATTCAGTACTTC
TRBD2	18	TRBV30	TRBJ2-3	CAWRGGPTSGLGPDTQYF	TGTGCCTGGAGGGGAGGTCCGACTAGCGGGCTGGGCCCAGATACGCAGTATTTT
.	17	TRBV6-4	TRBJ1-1	CASSDPRGKGTLSEAFF	TGTGCCAGCAGTGACCCAAGGGGAAAGGGAACACTCTCTGAAGCTTTCTTT
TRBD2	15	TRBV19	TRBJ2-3	CASRILAGGSDTQYF	TGTGCCAGTAGAATTCTAGCGGGAGGGTCAGATACGCAGTATTTT
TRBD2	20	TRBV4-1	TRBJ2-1	CASSQLRLAGITFSYNEQFF	TGCGCCAGCAGCCAATTACGACTAGCGGGTATAACCTTCTCCTACAATGAGCAGTTCTTC
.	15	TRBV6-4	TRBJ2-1	CASSGNHNYKDEQFF	TGTGCCAGCAGTGGCAACCACAATTATAAAGATGAGCAGTTCTTC
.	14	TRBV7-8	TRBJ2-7	CASSPKAGSGEQYF	TGTGCCAGCAGCCCTAAGGCCGGGAGCGGAGAGCAGTACTTC
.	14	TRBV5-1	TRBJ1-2	CASSGGEGGYGYTF	TGCGCCAGCAGCGGGGGAGAGGGAGGCTATGGCTACACCTTC
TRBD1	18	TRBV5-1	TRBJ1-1	CASSLRVPGQGQNTEAFF	TGCGCCAGCAGCTTACGAGTCCCGGGACAGGGACAGAACACTGAAGCTTTCTTT
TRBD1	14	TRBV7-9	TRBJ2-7	CASSSGTGAYEQYF	TGTGCCAGCAGCTCCGGGACAGGGGCCTACGAGCAGTACTTC
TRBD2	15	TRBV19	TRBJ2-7	CASSTWGLASTEQYF	TGTGCCAGTAGTACGTGGGGACTAGCGAGCACCGAGCAGTACTTC
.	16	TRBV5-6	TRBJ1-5	CASSLGRGNSNQPQHF	TGTGCCAGCAGCTTGGGACGAGGAAATAGCAATCAGCCCCAGCATTTT
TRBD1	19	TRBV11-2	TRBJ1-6	CASSLDHVGQGSYNSPLHF	TGTGCCAGCAGCTTAGATCATGTCGGACAGGGGTCCTATAATTCACCCCTCCACTTT
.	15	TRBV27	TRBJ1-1	CASPKTGRMDTEAFF	TGTGCCAGCCCTAAGACAGGCCGGATGGACACTGAAGCTTTCTTT
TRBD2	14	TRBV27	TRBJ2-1	CASRLAGGYDEQFF	TGTGCCAGCAGACTAGCGGGAGGTTACGATGAGCAGTTCTTC